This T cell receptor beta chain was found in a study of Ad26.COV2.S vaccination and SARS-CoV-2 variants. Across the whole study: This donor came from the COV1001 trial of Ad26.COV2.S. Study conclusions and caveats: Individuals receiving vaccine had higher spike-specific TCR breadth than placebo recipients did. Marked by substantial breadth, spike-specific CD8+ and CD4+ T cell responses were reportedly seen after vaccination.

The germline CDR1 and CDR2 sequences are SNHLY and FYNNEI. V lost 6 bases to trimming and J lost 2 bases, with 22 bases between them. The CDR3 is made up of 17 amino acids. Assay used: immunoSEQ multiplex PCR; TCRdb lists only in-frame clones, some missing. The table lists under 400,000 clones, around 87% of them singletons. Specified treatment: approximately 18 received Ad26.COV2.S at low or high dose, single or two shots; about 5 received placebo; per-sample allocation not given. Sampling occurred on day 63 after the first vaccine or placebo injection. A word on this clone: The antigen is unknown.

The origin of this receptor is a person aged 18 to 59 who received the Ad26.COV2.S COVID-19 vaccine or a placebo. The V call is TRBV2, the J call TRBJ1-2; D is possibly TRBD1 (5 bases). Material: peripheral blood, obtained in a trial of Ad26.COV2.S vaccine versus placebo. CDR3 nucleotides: TGTGCCAGCAGCCCATCGGCAGGGTCAGTGGGGAACTATGGCTACACCTTC. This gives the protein CASSPSAGSVGNYGYTF.